The entry below describes one T cell receptor beta chain. Antigen specificity is unknown. UMIs containing a 6-nucleotide sample barcode were added via template switching. Reanalyzing the 5' RACE reads, TCRdb keeps one entry per CDR3 protein, without DNA. The sample includes about 210,000 distinct CDR3 sequences. This specimen comes from a study of monozygotic twins with inflammatory bowel disease. Phlebotomy per donor yielded a single 2.5 ml blood sample. This CDR3 region has 15 residues. From germline, CDR1 is DFQATT and CDR2 SNEGSKA (reference sequence). Study conclusions and caveats: Twins with IBD had fewer clonotypes in common with others than healthy twins, particularly during disease activity. Variability in patient repertoires may have come partly from differing immunosuppressive treatments.

The specimen sequenced was blood. This chain links TRBV20-1 with TRBJ2-6; TCRdb picks TRBD1, but there is no DNA to check that call. This TCR derives from a human donor with ulcerative colitis or Crohn's disease, or a healthy co-twin of an affected twin (not recorded which). The CDR3 loop is CSAGKGTGGSNVLTF.